These 11 T cell receptor beta chains share one sample of origin, sequenced in a study of T cells in localized non-small cell lung cancer. Assay used: immunoSEQ multiplex PCR; TCRdb lists only in-frame clones, some missing. The sample has under 2,000 clones; roughly a fifth are singletons. The sample here was normal lung tissue next to the tumor, taken before any cancer treatment. The source of these receptors is a male donor older than 55 with stage III squamous cell lung carcinoma.

The V gene is TRBV28, the J gene TRBJ1-5; D call uncertain. With 5 bases removed from V and 2 bases from J, the gap between germline ends came to 25 bases. The CDR3 runs to 19 residues. CDR1 and CDR2 (germline): MDHEN, SYDVKM. The CDR3 DNA reads TGTGCCAGCAGTCCCCCAAGGCTGACGGGAGTGCGGGGCAATCAGCCCCAGCATTTT. Protein sequence: CASSPPRLTGVRGNQPQHF.

This clone was detected only a few times. This chain connects TRBV28 to TRBJ2-2, with 8 bases fitting TRBD2. CDR1 and CDR2 (germline): MDHEN, SYDVKM. Germline trimming cut 3 bases from V and 7 bases from J; bases unmatched to any gene: 7. The CDR3 length is 15 residues. CDR3 residues: CASSFHGRGVGELFF. The DNA of the CDR3 is TGTGCCAGCAGTTTCCACGGGAGGGGAGTCGGGGAGCTGTTTTTT.

By sample fraction, this clone is medium-sized. The rearrangement links TRBV6-8 to TRBJ2-3; 8 nucleotides align to TRBD2. The CDR3 runs to 16 residues. Germline CDR1 MNHGY, CDR2 SAAAGT. The ends lost 5 bases at V and 6 bases at J; junction bases unmatched: 13. The CDR3 region has the DNA TGTGCCAGCAGTCGGACACTAGCGGAGCAGAGGGATACGCAGTATTTT. It encodes CASSRTLAEQRDTQYF.

The chain carries TRBV6-8 and TRBJ2-2; no clear D gene. CDR1 is MNHGY, CDR2 SAAAGT, per germline. The ends were cut back, 9 bases at V and 0 bases at J, with 11 bases in the middle. The CDR3 extends over 14 amino acids. The CDR3 DNA sequence: TGTGCCAGTGCTCGGCTAGCGAACACCGGGGAGCTGTTTTTT. Translating gives CASARLANTGELFF.

In its sample, this clone is medium-sized. The V and J genes are TRBV11-3 and TRBJ1-2; D is possibly TRBD1 (6 bases). The CDR3 is made up of 15 amino acids. In germline, CDR1 is SGHNT, CDR2 YENEEA. The V end lost 7 bases, the J end lost 4 bases, and 19 bases lay between the germline ends. The CDR3 loop is CASIQSQGRGYGYTF. The CDR3 DNA sequence: TGTGCCAGCATCCAGAGTCAGGGGAGAGGCTATGGCTACACCTTC.

This clone was counted a few times. The chain couples TRBV11-3 to TRBJ2-3; TRBD1 matches at 7 bases. Germline V gene lookup returns CDR1 SGHNT and CDR2 YENEEA. The CDR3 loop spans 15 amino acids. Losses at the gene ends were 5 bases for V and 3 bases for J; bases not matched to a gene: 8. The CDR3 DNA sequence: TGTGCCAGCAGCGTAGGCCCGGGACAGACAGATACGCAGTATTTT. Its protein is CASSVGPGQTDTQYF.

This sequence joins TRBV5-1 and TRBJ1-1, with D perhaps TRBD1 (5 bases). Germline-derived CDR1 and CDR2 are SGHRS and YFSETQ. The CDR3 has 15 amino acids. The V end lost 0 bases, the J end lost 3 bases, and 12 bases lay between the germline ends. The CDR3 reads CASSLEGTGYTEAFF. The CDR3 DNA reads as TGCGCCAGCAGCTTGGAGGGTACAGGTTACACTGAAGCTTTCTTT.

This CDR3 reads CSVSGARVETQYF. CDR3 in DNA: TGCAGCGTTTCGGGGGCGCGGGTAGAGACCCAGTACTTC. The gene calls are TRBV29-1 and TRBJ2-5; either TRBD1 or TRBD2 may supply D (6 bases each). Trimming stripped 5 bases from V and 4 bases from J, with 14 bases between. The CDR3 sequence is 13 residues long. CDR1 SQVTM and CDR2 ANQGSEA come from the germline V gene.

The chain has TRBV30 and TRBJ1-2, with TRBD1 identical over 9 bases. Losses at the gene ends were 2 bases for V and 7 bases for J; bases not matched to a gene: 5. This CDR3 region has 13 residues. Germline CDR1 is GTSNPN and CDR2 is SVGIG (reference sequence). The CDR3 sequence: CAWSPGQGSGYTF. CDR3 DNA sequence: TGTGCCTGGAGTCCGGGACAGGGTTCTGGCTACACCTTC.

This clone appeared a few times. The chain joins TRBV6-8 to TRBJ1-2, with 8 bases identical to TRBD1. The CDR3 is made up of 15 amino acids. V gave up 7 bases and J gave up 3 bases; unmatched junction bases: 10. The V gene's germline CDR1 is MNHGY and CDR2 SAAAGT. The CDR3 loop reads CASTDRQGKHYGYTF. The CDR3, as DNA: TGTGCCAGCACCGATCGACAGGGGAAGCACTATGGCTACACCTTC.

This clone has more than one count but fewer than ten. This chain joins TRBV11-3 and TRBJ2-2; 8 bases match TRBD1. Trimming removed 5 bases from V and 1 base from J; junction bases left unmatched: 6. The CDR3 has 16 amino acids. From germline, CDR1 is SGHNT and CDR2 YENEEA. The CDR3, as DNA: TGTGCCAGCAGCGTTACCGGGACAGGGAACACCGGGGAGCTGTTTTTT. This encodes CASSVTGTGNTGELFF.